The text below deals with one TCR beta chain. Its antigen remains unknown. These data belong to a study of OX40 agonist ivuxolimab in advanced cancers. Overall study context: Ivuxolimab, an antibody that agonizes OX40 (CD134), was administered to the patients. Previous treatment with anti-PD-1, anti-PD-L1 or anti-CTLA-4 therapy was allowed; less than 45% had received some.

Findings of the study overall: On average, CD8+ T cells had more expanded clones than CD4+. There were also nonresponders showing low normalized T-cell clonal expansion.

This CDR3 has 15 amino acids. Germline assignment: CDR1 MNHEY and CDR2 SVGAGI. Losses at the gene ends were 4 bases for V and 7 bases for J; bases not matched to a gene: 9. Profiling relied on immunoSEQ multiplex PCR, and the TCRdb table lists in-frame clones only, not all of them. The sample carries roughly 5,900 clones, 81% recorded once. Sequenced here: CD4+ or CD8+ T cells sorted from blood, sampled in a trial of the OX40 agonist ivuxolimab. The V call is TRBV6-5, the J call TRBJ2-1, with TRBD2 matching 8 bases. The sequence derives from an adult with an advanced solid tumor such as melanoma, head and neck, liver or kidney cancer. The CDR3 loop is CASSFSAGEWNEQFF. The CDR3 DNA reads TGTGCCAGCAGTTTTTCAGCGGGAGAGTGGAATGAGCAGTTCTTC.